These T cell receptor beta chains were read from a single sample in a study of Ad26.COV2.S vaccination and SARS-CoV-2 variants. Method: immunoSEQ multiplex PCR; TCRdb's copy keeps in-frame clones and lacks some. The table has roughly 180,000 clones, around 88% seen once. Sequenced here: peripheral blood, sampled after recovery from COVID-19. The source is a human donor who had recovered from COVID-19. Both conserved end residues are part of each CDR3. The D gene is left open where the match is weak. Rows give clone size only sometimes, using once, few, many, or a class for an expanded clone.

J gene: TRBJ2-3; D gene: TRBD2; V gene: TRBV9; clone size: NA; CDR3 protein: CASSTPKSGRGADTQYF; CDR3 DNA: TGTGCCAGCAGCACCCCCAAGAGCGGGAGAGGGGCAGATACGCAGTATTTT
J gene: TRBJ2-5; D gene: TRBD2; V gene: TRBV29-1; clone size: NA; CDR3 protein: CSVEVVTSGRQETQYF; CDR3 DNA: TGCAGCGTTGAAGTCGTCACTAGCGGGCGGCAAGAGACCCAGTACTTC
J gene: TRBJ1-4; D gene: NA; V gene: TRBV5-8; clone size: NA; CDR3 protein: CASSLGGLPEKLFF; CDR3 DNA: TGTGCCAGCAGTTTGGGGGGACTGCCCGAAAAACTGTTTTTT
J gene: TRBJ2-3; D gene: NA; V gene: TRBV3-1/TRBV3-2; clone size: NA; CDR3 protein: CASSQVRTDTQYF; CDR3 DNA: TGTGCCAGCAGCCAAGTCAGAACAGATACGCAGTATTTT
J gene: TRBJ1-2; D gene: NA; V gene: TRBV5-8; clone size: NA; CDR3 protein: CASSLRGIGGYTF; CDR3 DNA: TGTGCCAGCAGCTTACGAGGGATAGGGGGCTACACCTTC
J gene: TRBJ2-5; D gene: NA; V gene: TRBV11-2; clone size: NA; CDR3 protein: CASSQTDQETQYF; CDR3 DNA: TGTGCCAGCAGCCAGACCGACCAAGAGACCCAGTACTTC
J gene: TRBJ1-2; D gene: TRBD1; V gene: TRBV30; clone size: NA; CDR3 protein: CAWSAQTGGYTF; CDR3 DNA: TGTGCCTGGAGTGCCCAGACAGGGGGCTACACCTTC
J gene: TRBJ1-3; D gene: TRBD1; V gene: TRBV3-1/TRBV3-2; clone size: once; CDR3 protein: CASSGDSRNTIYF; CDR3 DNA: TGTGCCAGCAGCGGGGACAGCCGAAACACCATATATTTT
J gene: TRBJ2-2; D gene: TRBD2; V gene: TRBV6-5; clone size: NA; CDR3 protein: CATQIGLAGAGELFF; CDR3 DNA: TGTGCCACCCAGATAGGGCTAGCGGGAGCGGGGGAGCTGTTTTTT
J gene: TRBJ2-7; D gene: TRBD2; V gene: TRBV7-9; clone size: few; CDR3 protein: CASSLVGTSGTGPYEQYF; CDR3 DNA: TGTGCCAGCAGCTTAGTTGGGACTAGCGGGACCGGACCCTACGAGCAGTACTTC
J gene: TRBJ1-1; D gene: NA; V gene: TRBV6-5; clone size: NA; CDR3 protein: CASSYSRGDEAFF; CDR3 DNA: TGTGCCAGCAGTTACTCGAGGGGGGATGAAGCTTTCTTT
J gene: TRBJ1-2; D gene: NA; V gene: TRBV6-5; clone size: few; CDR3 protein: CASSYLDQAGFYGYTF; CDR3 DNA: TGTGCCAGCAGTTACCTTGATCAGGCGGGCTTCTATGGCTACACCTTC
J gene: TRBJ1-2; D gene: NA; V gene: TRBV7-3; clone size: NA; CDR3 protein: CASSSGHLYGYTF; CDR3 DNA: TGTGCCAGCAGCTCCGGACACCTCTATGGCTACACCTTC
J gene: TRBJ1-6; D gene: NA; V gene: TRBV14; clone size: NA; CDR3 protein: CASSTTGTSPLHF; CDR3 DNA: TGTGCCAGCAGCACCACAGGGACCTCACCCCTCCACTTT
J gene: TRBJ1-4; D gene: NA; V gene: TRBV4-2; clone size: NA; CDR3 protein: CASSHQGRDEKLFF; CDR3 DNA: TGTGCCAGCAGCCATCAGGGGAGGGATGAAAAACTGTTTTTT
J gene: TRBJ2-7; D gene: NA; V gene: TRBV2; clone size: NA; CDR3 protein: CASRGISYEQYF; CDR3 DNA: TGTGCCAGCAGGGGAATCTCCTACGAGCAGTACTTC
J gene: TRBJ2-7; D gene: NA; V gene: TRBV7-6; clone size: NA; CDR3 protein: CASSPTGTTQAQFNEQYF; CDR3 DNA: TGTGCCAGCAGCCCTACCGGGACAACACAAGCGCAGTTCAACGAGCAGTACTTC
J gene: TRBJ2-3; D gene: NA; V gene: TRBV2; clone size: once; CDR3 protein: CASSEARGLSTDTQYF; CDR3 DNA: TGTGCCAGCAGTGAAGCGCGGGGTCTCAGCACAGATACGCAGTATTTT
J gene: TRBJ2-6; D gene: NA; V gene: TRBV18; clone size: few; CDR3 protein: CASSPWSSALTGANVLTF; CDR3 DNA: TGTGCCAGCTCACCATGGAGTTCAGCCCTCACTGGGGCCAACGTCCTGACTTTC
J gene: TRBJ2-3; D gene: TRBD2; V gene: TRBV6-1; clone size: NA; CDR3 protein: CASSEASAGMTDTQYF; CDR3 DNA: TGTGCCAGCAGTGAAGCGTCAGCGGGGATGACAGATACGCAGTATTTT
J gene: TRBJ2-5; D gene: TRBD2; V gene: TRBV5-6; clone size: NA; CDR3 protein: CASSLVLRGDLETQYF; CDR3 DNA: TGTGCCAGCAGCTTGGTACTGCGGGGGGATCTGGAGACCCAGTACTTC
J gene: TRBJ2-7; D gene: TRBD2; V gene: TRBV5-6; clone size: NA; CDR3 protein: CASSLMRGLAYEQYF; CDR3 DNA: TGTGCCAGCAGCCTGATGAGGGGACTAGCCTACGAGCAGTACTTC
J gene: TRBJ2-5; D gene: TRBD1; V gene: TRBV2; clone size: NA; CDR3 protein: CASSGGTGGKETQYF; CDR3 DNA: TGTGCCAGCAGTGGAGGGACAGGGGGCAAGGAGACCCAGTACTTC
J gene: TRBJ1-1; D gene: TRBD1; V gene: TRBV7-9; clone size: NA; CDR3 protein: CASSLGGIGTEAFF; CDR3 DNA: TGTGCCAGCAGCCTAGGGGGCATAGGGACTGAAGCTTTCTTT
J gene: TRBJ2-2; D gene: TRBD1; V gene: TRBV7-3; clone size: NA; CDR3 protein: CASSPGGLNTGELFF; CDR3 DNA: TGTGCCAGCAGCCCAGGGGGCCTGAACACCGGGGAGCTGTTTTTT
J gene: TRBJ2-1; D gene: TRBD2; V gene: TRBV5-1; clone size: NA; CDR3 protein: CASSSAPGSGRGSYNEQFF; CDR3 DNA: TGCGCCAGCTCCTCGGCCCCGGGTAGCGGGAGGGGGTCCTACAATGAGCAGTTCTTC
J gene: TRBJ1-2; D gene: NA; V gene: TRBV7-9; clone size: NA; CDR3 protein: CASSRGGAMNYGYTF; CDR3 DNA: TGTGCCAGCAGCCGAGGGGGGGCAATGAACTATGGCTACACCTTC
J gene: TRBJ1-2; D gene: TRBD1; V gene: TRBV5-4; clone size: NA; CDR3 protein: CASSQDRGNYGYTF; CDR3 DNA: TGTGCCAGCAGCCAGGACAGGGGCAACTATGGCTACACCTTC
J gene: TRBJ2-3; D gene: NA; V gene: TRBV19; clone size: NA; CDR3 protein: CASSLAGIGDTQYF; CDR3 DNA: TGTGCCAGTAGTTTGGCAGGGATAGGAGATACGCAGTATTTT